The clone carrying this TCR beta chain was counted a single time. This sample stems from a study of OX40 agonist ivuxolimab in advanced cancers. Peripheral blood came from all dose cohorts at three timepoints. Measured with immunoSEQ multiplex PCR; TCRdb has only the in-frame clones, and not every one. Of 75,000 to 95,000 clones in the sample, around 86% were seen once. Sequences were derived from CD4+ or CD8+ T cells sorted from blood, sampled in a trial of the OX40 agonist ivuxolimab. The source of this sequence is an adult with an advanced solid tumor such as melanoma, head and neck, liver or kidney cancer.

CDR3 in amino acids: CASRMDIGRNQPQHF. The CDR3 DNA follows: TGTGCCAGCAGAATGGACATAGGACGAAATCAGCCCCAGCATTTT. The rearrangement links TRBV7-2 to TRBJ1-5; D is possibly TRBD1 (5 bases). CDR1 is SGHTA, CDR2 FQGNSA, per germline. The CDR3 is 15 residues long. The V and J ends lost 6 bases and 4 bases respectively, with 16 bases between them.